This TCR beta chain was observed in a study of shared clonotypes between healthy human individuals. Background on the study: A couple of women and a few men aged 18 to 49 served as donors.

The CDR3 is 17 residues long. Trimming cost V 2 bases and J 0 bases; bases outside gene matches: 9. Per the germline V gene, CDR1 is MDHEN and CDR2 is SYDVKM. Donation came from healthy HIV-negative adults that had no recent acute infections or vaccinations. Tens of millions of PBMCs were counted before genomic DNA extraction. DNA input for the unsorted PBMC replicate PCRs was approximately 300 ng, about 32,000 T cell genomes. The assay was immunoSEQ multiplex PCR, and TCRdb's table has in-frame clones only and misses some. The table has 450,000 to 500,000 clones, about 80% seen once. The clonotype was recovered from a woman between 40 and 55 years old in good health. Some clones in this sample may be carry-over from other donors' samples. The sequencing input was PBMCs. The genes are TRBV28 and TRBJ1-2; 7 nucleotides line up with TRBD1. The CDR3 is CASSLLQGVNSNYGYTF. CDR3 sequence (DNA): TGTGCCAGCAGTTTACTGCAGGGGGTTAACTCTAACTATGGCTACACCTTC.